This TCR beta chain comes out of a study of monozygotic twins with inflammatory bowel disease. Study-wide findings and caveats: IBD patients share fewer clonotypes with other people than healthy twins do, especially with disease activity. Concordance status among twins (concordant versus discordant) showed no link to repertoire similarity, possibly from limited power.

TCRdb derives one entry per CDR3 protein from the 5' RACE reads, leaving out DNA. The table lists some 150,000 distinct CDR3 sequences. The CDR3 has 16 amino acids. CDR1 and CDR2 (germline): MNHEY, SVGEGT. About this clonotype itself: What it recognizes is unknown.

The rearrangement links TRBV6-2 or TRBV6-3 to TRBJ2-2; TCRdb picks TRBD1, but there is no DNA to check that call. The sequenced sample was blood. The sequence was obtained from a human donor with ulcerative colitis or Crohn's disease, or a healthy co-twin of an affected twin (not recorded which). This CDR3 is CASSYRAGPNTGELFF.